This T cell receptor (beta chain) was profiled in a study of blood T cell repertoires in COVID-19 (dated by TCRdb to about 2020). In terms of the full investigation: Collaborator samples came from the United States, Italy and Spain and covered acute and convalescent phases of COVID-19. The prospective study material was composed of cDNA or gDNA derived from T cells, B-cell-depleted T cells, or PBMCs. The dataset comprised deeply sampled blood TCRbeta repertoires from subjects exposed to, actively infected with, or recovered from COVID-19. The repertoires were released in a freely available public database intended as a resource for research on the immune response to SARS-CoV-2. The samples were drawn from two sources: the first 160 participants of the ongoing ImmuneRACE study, and fewer than 1,500 subjects contributed by 6 global collaborators. A de-identified subject ID, COVID-19 status, age in years and sex were almost always included in the sample metadata. HLA class I and class II types, where available, came from metadata supplied by the sample provider rather than from assay-based typing.

The immunoSEQ Assay, a bias-controlled multiplex PCR, was used to amplify TCRbeta CDR3 regions from genomic DNA. The authors' pipeline ran thus. The number of nucleated cells in each sample was estimated from the amplification of reference gene primers within the assay. Sequence reads were collapsed and filtered to measure the absolute abundance of every unique TCRbeta CDR3 rearrangement. Productive Simpson clonality was computed per sample as the square root of Simpson's diversity index over productive rearrangements. TCRdb retrieved this table from immuneACCESS and kept in-frame rearrangements only. Not all clones are present; in checked studies, unresolved V genes account for under half, and no reason is known for the remainder. V and J calls plus clone size are reproduced from that table; the DNA served to infer D and trimming. The sample contains about 280,000 clones, about 83% of them found a single time. About 6.1% of the sample is in the top ten clones.

Study-wide findings and limitations: The amount of clinical and demographic metadata varied by source and participant and was provided uncurated.

With respect to this clone: This receptor's antigen is unknown. No base quality values were provided; no much bigger clone lies one nucleotide off.

The CDR3 goes from the cysteine to the phenylalanine over 13 residues. Of all the DNA, just the CDR3 is kept, 39 bases in frame from base 1. V gives up 4 bases and J gives up 5 bases, and the segment between their germline ends measures 12 bases. Reading the germline V gene gives CDR1 SGHRS and CDR2 YFSETQ. Participants in the prospective study were enrolled through a virtual design, were aged roughly 18 to 90 years, and lived in 20 to 30 United States geographic areas. To assign participants to cohorts, the prospective study relied on clinical history that participants themselves reported in a screening survey and a study questionnaire. ImmuneRACE Cohort 3 recovered participants were defined by two consecutive negative NP/OP PCR tests, healthcare professional clearance, or symptom resolution. Mobile phlebotomists in the prospective study collected whole blood, serum and a nasopharyngeal or oropharyngeal swab from every participant. Prospective study participants could optionally give additional blood draws and questionnaires over an approximately two-month period. Before DNA extraction, blood samples from the prospective study were shipped at room temperature or frozen.

Material: PBMCs or T cells enriched from blood (not recorded which). The rearrangement combines TRBV5-1 with TRBJ1-1; tentative D gene TRBD1, with 5 bases matching. The TCR was taken from a woman between 35 and 50 years old who had recovered from COVID-19. The DNA is as follows: TGCGCCAGCAGCGGGGCGGCGTTGACTGAAGCTTTCTTT. It specifies CASSGAALTEAFF.